Presented here are 18 T cell receptor beta chains from one specimen sequenced in a study of spatial heterogeneity in lung cancer. Time point: sample taken at primary tumor resection. TCRdb analysed the 5' RACE reads with MiXCR anew, one entry per CDR3 protein. The table has fewer than 8,500 distinct CDR3 sequences, 6% to 9% seen once. Study-wide results and caveats: Higher tumor mutation counts went along with higher counts of expanded intratumoral alpha and beta TCRs.

Their target antigens are unknown. Sample: lung tumor tissue, taken at surgery. These receptor sequences come from a female donor with early-stage non-small cell lung cancer.

This clonotype was seen a handful of times. Little can be read into the size of this beta chain, an off-target read in a library designed for alpha chains. The chain combines TRBV20-1 with TRBJ2-7; 10 nucleotides line up with TRBD2. The CDR3 length is 13 residues. The V and J ends lost 7 bases and 2 bases, in that order; junction bases with no gene match: 5. The germline gives CDR1 DFQATT, CDR2 SNEGSKA (reference sequence). The chain's CDR3 is CSVQLAGTYEQYF. Written as DNA, the CDR3 is TGCAGTGTCCAACTAGCGGGAACCTACGAGCAGTACTTC.

By proportion, this clonotype is medium-sized. With the library built for alpha chains, this beta chain is off target and its frequency is not meaningful. The chain has TRBV5-1 and TRBJ2-7; 7 positions match TRBD2. This CDR3 spans 14 amino acids. The germline V gene encodes CDR1 SGHRS and CDR2 YFSETQ. Trimming cost V 0 bases and J 2 bases; bases outside gene matches: 2. The CDR3 here is CASSLERGTYEQYF. In DNA form, the CDR3 reads TGCGCCAGCAGCTTGGAGCGGGGAACCTACGAGCAGTACTTC.

This clonotype was detected ten times or more. This beta chain is an unintended read in a library built for alpha chains; its size means little. The chain uses TRBV5-5 and TRBJ2-3; 9 nucleotides agree with TRBD1. The trim removed 0 bases at V and 8 bases at J, leaving 13 bases unmatched. Germline V lookup: CDR1 SGHKS, CDR2 YYEKEE (reference sequence). The CDR3 totals 17 residues. DNA for the CDR3: TGTGCCAGCAGCTTGGACAGGGGGCCCCCCTATTGGGGTACGCAGTATTTT. Residues: CASSLDRGPPYWGTQYF.

This clonotype was seen a few times. This beta chain came through as a stray read in a library set up for alpha chains, and its size says little. The CDR3 DNA follows: TGCAGTGCGAAAAGGGGTACTGAAGCTTTCTTT. Translation: CSAKRGTEAFF. This chain connects TRBV20-1 to TRBJ1-1, with D possibly TRBD1 on 5 matching bases. Germline CDR1 is DFQATT and CDR2 is SNEGSKA (reference sequence). The V gene lost 6 bases and the J gene lost 5 bases, with 10 bases spanning the gap. This CDR3 is 11 amino acids long.

This clonotype was detected many times. Being off target in a library aimed at alpha chains, this beta chain has a size of little meaning. CDR3 sequence: CASSHSGGRLDNQPQHF. The CDR3, as DNA: TGCGCCAGCAGCCACTCAGGGGGGCGGCTAGACAATCAGCCCCAGCATTTT. This chain joins TRBV4-1 and TRBJ1-5, with 7 bases aligning to TRBD1. V lost 3 bases to trimming and J lost 3 bases; unmatched junction nucleotides: 11. The CDR3 runs to 17 residues. The germline CDR1 and CDR2 sequences are MGHRA and YSYEKL.

By frequency in the sample, this clonotype is medium-sized (0.01 to 0.1%). Found in a library prepared for alpha chains, this beta chain is an off-target read, and its abundance has little meaning. CDR3 sequence (DNA): TGTGCCAGCAGAGCCGGACTCGTAACAGATACGCAGTATTTT. Protein sequence: CASRAGLVTDTQYF. The chain employs TRBV6-1 and TRBJ2-3; D is possibly TRBD2 (5 bases). Germline CDR1 MNHNS, CDR2 SASEGT. V was trimmed by 6 bases and J by 3 bases, leaving 13 bases between them. The CDR3 is made up of 14 amino acids.

In this sample, this clonotype is medium-sized. This beta chain slipped into a library made for alpha chains as a stray read, so its size is not meaningful. J is TRBJ2-2 and V is TRBV5-1; TRBD2 aligns across 12 bases. With 4 bases clipped from V and 4 bases from J, the junction kept 2 bases outside the gene matches. The germline gives CDR1 SGHRS, CDR2 YFSETQ. This CDR3 spans 15 amino acids. CDR3 DNA: TGCGCCAGCAGCGCGGGACTAGCGGGCACCGGGGAGCTGTTTTTT. This gives the protein CASSAGLAGTGELFF.

This clonotype was found many times. Since the library was made to target alpha chains, this beta chain is a stray read and its abundance is not meaningful. V and J are TRBV20-1 and TRBJ2-5; possibly TRBD1 or TRBD2 for D (5 bases each). Trimming left V 7 bases short and J 4 bases short, with 10 bases between. The CDR3 consists of 11 residues. Germline values: CDR1 DFQATT, CDR2 SNEGSKA (reference sequence). The CDR3 sequence is CSVNGGETQYF. Written as DNA, the CDR3 is TGCAGTGTCAATGGGGGAGAGACCCAGTACTTC.

This clonotype appeared many times. At one of its ends the junction is not consistent with the germline gene, which may arise from a read error. The library was prepared for alpha chains; this beta chain is a stray read, so its frequency means little. The chain is built from TRBV5-1 and TRBJ2-6, with TRBD2 matching 7 bases. The CDR3 length is 19 residues. Germline V gene lookup returns CDR1 SGHRS and CDR2 YFSETQ. The CDR3, as DNA: TGCGCCAGCAGTTTGGCTCCCGGGACTACGGGCGGTGGGGCCAACGTCCTGACTTTC. This codes for CASSLAPGTTGGGANVLTF. The whole variable domain, filled in from reference TRBV5-1 and TRBJ2-6, reads KAGVTQTPRYLIKTRGQQVTLSCSPISGHRSVSWYQQTPGQGLQFLFEYFSETQRNKGNFPGRFSGRQFSNSRSEMNVSTLELGDSALYLCASSLAPGTTGGGANVLTFGAGSRLTVL.

This clonotype was counted at least ten times. The library was designed around alpha chains, so this beta chain is a stray read whose abundance carries little weight. The gene calls are TRBV5-1 and TRBJ2-5; 14 bases match TRBD2. The germline V gene has CDR1 SGHRS and CDR2 YFSETQ. This CDR3 has 16 residues. V lost 4 bases to trimming and J lost 5 bases; unmatched junction nucleotides: 7. CDR3 residues: CASSTPGLAGVETQYF. For the CDR3, the DNA is TGCGCCAGCAGCACACCGGGACTAGCGGGAGTTGAGACCCAGTACTTC.

The table lists this clonotype with many counts. This beta chain is an unintended read in a library built for alpha chains; its size means little. The chain carries TRBV7-9 and TRBJ1-6; D possibly corresponds to TRBD1 (5 bases). V shed 6 bases and J shed 8 bases, with 17 bases lying between them. Germline assignment: CDR1 SEHNR and CDR2 FQNEAQ (reference sequence). The CDR3 loop spans 15 amino acids. The CDR3 loop is CASSLRRGADSPLHF. For the CDR3, the DNA is TGTGCCAGCAGTCTCCGGAGGGGCGCGGATTCACCCCTCCACTTT.

By share of the sample, this clonotype is medium-sized (0.01 to 0.1%). The library was built for alpha chains, so this beta chain is an off-target read and its size means little. The CDR3 region has the DNA TGCAGTGCTAGAGTCGGAGGACTAGCGGATTCGTCCGAGCAGTACTTC. It codes for CSARVGGLADSSEQYF. The genes are TRBV20-1 and TRBJ2-7, with 10 bases fitting TRBD2. Losses at the gene ends were 1 base for V and 6 bases for J; bases not matched to a gene: 12. The CDR3 has 16 amino acids. Germline CDR1 is DFQATT and CDR2 is SNEGSKA (reference sequence).

This clonotype was recorded at least ten times. The library was designed around alpha chains, so this beta chain is a stray read whose abundance carries little weight. This chain links TRBV19 with TRBJ2-7; 12 bases fit TRBD2. CDR1 and CDR2 (germline): LNHDA, SQIVND (reference sequence). Trimming took 4 bases from V and 5 from J; bases not matched to a gene: 6. The CDR3 loop spans 15 amino acids. For the CDR3, the DNA is TGTGCCAGTAGTACGACTAGCGGGAGTTTAGACGAGCAGTACTTC. Protein: CASSTTSGSLDEQYF. Based on the CDR3 plus reference TRBV19 and TRBJ2-7, the full variable domain is DGGITQSPKYLFRKEGQNVTLSCEQNLNHDAMYWYRQDPGQGLRLIYYSQIVNDFQKGDIAEGYSVSREKKESFPLTVTSAQKNPTAFYLCASSTTSGSLDEQYFGPGTRLTVT.

Points on this clonotype: A library prepared for alpha chains yielded this beta chain as an off-target read; its size is of little meaning. V gene TRBV29-1 combines with J gene TRBJ2-2; 7 bases map to TRBD2. Germline trimming cut 0 bases from V and 5 bases from J; bases unmatched to any gene: 12. Germline V gene lookup returns CDR1 SQVTM and CDR2 ANQGSEA. CDR3 length: 17 amino acids. DNA of the CDR3: TGCAGCGTTGAAGATCAGAGACTAGCCGTGGGGACCGGGGAGCTGTTTTTT. This translates into CSVEDQRLAVGTGELFF.

This clonotype is categorized as medium-sized. Because the library targeted alpha chains, this beta chain is an off-target read whose size means little. The J gene is TRBJ2-3, the V gene TRBV5-4; 8 bases agree with TRBD2. Germline values: CDR1 SGHNT, CDR2 YYREEE (reference sequence). V gave up 4 bases and J gave up 3 bases; unmatched junction bases: 10. The CDR3 loop spans 16 amino acids. The CDR3 sequence: CASSEWSLAVTDTQYF. The CDR3, as DNA: TGTGCCAGCAGCGAGTGGTCACTAGCGGTGACAGATACGCAGTATTTT. The variable domain in full, completed from reference TRBV5-4 and TRBJ2-3, reads ETGVTQSPTHLIKTRGQQVTLRCSSQSGHNTVSWYQQALGQGPQFIFQYYREEENGRGNFPPRFSGLQFPNYSSELNVNALELDDSALYLCASSEWSLAVTDTQYFGPGTRLTVL.

This clonotype is medium-sized in the sample. This beta chain is a stray read from a library made for alpha chains; its abundance is not meaningful. The chain employs TRBV6-6 and TRBJ1-2; tentative D call: TRBD1 (5 bases). Trimming pared 4 bases from V and 8 bases from J, leaving 11 bases between. This CDR3 has 12 residues. Per germline, CDR1 MNHNY and CDR2 SVGAGI (reference sequence). CDR3 DNA sequence: TGTGCCAGCAGTTCCCCTGGGGGGGGCTACACCTTC. This sequence encodes CASSSPGGGYTF.

This clonotype was picked up many times. This beta chain slipped into a library made for alpha chains as a stray read, so its size is not meaningful. V is TRBV29-1 and J is TRBJ1-3; D possibly corresponds to TRBD1 (6 bases). Trimming took 4 bases from V and 2 from J, leaving 12 bases between them. The CDR3 is 14 amino acids. Per germline, CDR1 SQVTM and CDR2 ANQGSEA. The CDR3, as DNA: TGCAGCGTTGGTTTGGGGGGGCCTGGAAACACCATATATTTT. Protein product: CSVGLGGPGNTIYF.

By frequency in the sample, this clonotype is medium-sized. Within a library made for alpha chains, this beta chain is off target, and its count is uninformative. The chain links TRBV14 to TRBJ2-2, with a tentative D call TRBD2 (5 bases). The CDR3 is 12 amino acids. Germline CDR1 and CDR2: SGHDN and FVKESK. V dropped 2 bases and J dropped 13 bases, with 11 bases sitting between them. The CDR3 DNA follows: TGTGCCAGCAGCCAACGGACTGGGTCGCTGTTTTTT. Protein sequence: CASSQRTGSLFF. Based on the CDR3 plus reference TRBV14 and TRBJ2-2, the full variable domain is EAGVTQFPSHSVIEKGQTVTLRCDPISGHDNLYWYRRVMGKEIKFLLHFVKESKQDESGMPNNRFLAERTGGTYSTLKVQPAELEDSGVYFCASSQRTGSLFFGEGSRLTVL.